This T cell receptor beta chain is drawn from a study of blood T cell repertoires in COVID-19. Study in general: Some COVID-19 samples were acute and others convalescent; all came from the United States, Italy and Spain.

Methods used by the authors: Estimates of nucleated cell counts were drawn from the amplification of reference gene primers. Assay used: immunoSEQ multiplex PCR; TCRdb lists only in-frame clones, some missing. Clone size and V and J calls were adopted from that table, with D and trimming inferred from the DNA. This sample has 30,000 to 35,000 clones, with 75% to 90% found just once. V lost 9 bases and J 0 bases, leaving 8 bases between the germline ends. Germline CDR1 and CDR2: MNHEY and SVGAGI. This CDR3 has 12 amino acids. Sequencing used peripheral blood. The V call is TRBV6-5, the J call TRBJ1-1; D ambiguous. The receptor was derived from a human donor with acute or convalescent COVID-19. The donor label of this sample is uncertain. The CDR3 DNA reads TGTGCCAGTCTAAACCTGAACACTGAAGCTTTCTTT. Translated: CASLNLNTEAFF.